These 10 T cell receptor beta chains originate from one sample sequenced in a study of somatic mutations in cytotoxic T cells in rheumatoid arthritis. Measured with immunoSEQ multiplex PCR; TCRdb has only the in-frame clones, and not every one. The top ten hold almost 9.5% of the sample, which has just under 30,000 clones, around 87% seen once. Material for sequencing was CD8+ T cells sorted from blood. All receptors come from an adult with rheumatoid arthritis.

This clone was found once. The chain is built from TRBV5-8 and TRBJ1-5; TRBD1 agrees at 7 bases. The V gene's germline CDR1 is SGHTS and CDR2 YDEGEE. The CDR3 has 15 amino acids. The V gene end was trimmed by 0 bases and the J gene end by 1 base; junction bases not matched to a gene: 1. The CDR3 nucleotides are TGTGCCAGCAGCTTGGGACAGGGAAGCAATCAGCCCCAGCATTTT. Encoded protein: CASSLGQGSNQPQHF. Combining the CDR3 with reference TRBV5-8 and TRBJ1-5 gives the whole variable domain EAGVTQSPTHLIKTRGQQATLRCSPISGHTSVYWYQQALGLGLQFLLWYDEGEERNRGNFPPRFSGRQFPNYSSELNVNALELEDSALYLCASSLGQGSNQPQHFGDGTRLSIL.

This clone has just one count. V gene TRBV6-1 combines with J gene TRBJ1-3; D not certain. Trimming took off 8 bases at V and 8 bases at J, with 10 bases between the two ends. Germline values: CDR1 MNHNS, CDR2 SASEGT. The CDR3 sequence is 11 residues long. In DNA, the CDR3 is TGTGCCAGCCTAGACCGAGACACCATATATTTT. Protein: CASLDRDTIYF.

The rearrangement joins TRBV27 to TRBJ2-7, with D possibly TRBD2 on 5 matching bases. V lost 8 bases, J lost 4 bases, and 18 bases lay in between. The germline gives CDR1 MNHEY, CDR2 SMNVEV (reference sequence). The CDR3 covers 14 residues. The DNA for the CDR3 is TGTGCCAGCTCACCCTCGGGGTTCCGGTACGAGCAGTACTTC. This sequence encodes CASSPSGFRYEQYF.

The V gene is TRBV27, the J gene TRBJ2-1; 10 bases match TRBD2. Per germline, CDR1 MNHEY and CDR2 SMNVEV (reference sequence). The CDR3 is 16 residues long. The ends lost 5 bases at V and 0 bases at J; junction bases unmatched: 4. The CDR3 is CASSVGTSVSYNEQFF. The DNA of the CDR3 is TGTGCCAGCAGTGTAGGGACTAGCGTCTCCTACAATGAGCAGTTCTTC.

The rearrangement uses TRBV27 and TRBJ2-7, with D maybe TRBD1 (5 bases). The germline V gene encodes CDR1 MNHEY and CDR2 SMNVEV (reference sequence). The length of the CDR3 is 16 residues. Trimming left V 2 bases short and J 2 bases short, with 16 bases between. The CDR3 loop reads CASSLGAGSPAYEQYF. The CDR3 nucleotides are TGTGCCAGCAGTTTAGGGGCAGGCTCTCCGGCCTACGAGCAGTACTTC.

With respect to this clone: An end of the junction differs from the germline gene, which may be a read error. This CDR3 is CASSLGSTGGIMYEQYF. The CDR3 nucleotides are TGTGCCAGCAGTTTAGGATCGACAGGGGGCATCATGTACGAGCAGTACTTC. The chain recombines TRBV7-6 with TRBJ2-7, with 10 bases lining up with TRBD1. The CDR3 totals 17 residues. Germline V gene data show CDR1 as SGHVS and CDR2 as FNYEAQ.

This clone was found once. V usage is TRBV4-3 and J usage is TRBJ2-3; D is possibly TRBD2 (6 bases). Germline assignment: CDR1 LGHNA and CDR2 YSLEER. The ends were cut back, 0 bases at V and 0 bases at J, with 7 bases in the middle. CDR3 length: 15 amino acids. CDR3 DNA: TGCGCCAGCAGCCAAGATAGCGGAAGCACAGATACGCAGTATTTT. It specifies CASSQDSGSTDTQYF.

This clone has only a few counts. The chain combines TRBV4-2 with TRBJ1-2, with 7 nucleotides matching TRBD1. Unmatched junction bases numbered 11, after V lost 4 bases and J lost 3 bases. This CDR3 has 16 residues. Germline CDR1 and CDR2: LGHNA and YNFKEQ. The CDR3 region is CASSRESTGSYYGYTF. CDR3 DNA: TGTGCCAGCAGCCGAGAATCGACAGGGTCTTACTATGGCTACACCTTC.

The rearrangement joins TRBV27 to TRBJ2-7; no reliable D call. The germline gives CDR1 MNHEY, CDR2 SMNVEV (reference sequence). V lost 2 bases, J lost 4 bases, and 9 bases lay in between. This CDR3 comprises 13 residues. CDR3 loop: CASSLEPGYEQYF. The CDR3 nucleotides read TGTGCCAGCAGTTTAGAACCTGGGTACGAGCAGTACTTC.

The V and J genes are TRBV6-6 and TRBJ2-1; D gene ambiguous. The CDR3 has 13 amino acids. Germline CDR1 reads MNHNY; CDR2 reads SVGAGI (reference sequence). Trimming stripped 0 bases from V and 8 bases from J, with 8 bases between. This CDR3 reads CASSYSADHEQFF. In DNA, the CDR3 is TGTGCCAGCAGTTACTCCGCGGACCATGAGCAGTTCTTC.